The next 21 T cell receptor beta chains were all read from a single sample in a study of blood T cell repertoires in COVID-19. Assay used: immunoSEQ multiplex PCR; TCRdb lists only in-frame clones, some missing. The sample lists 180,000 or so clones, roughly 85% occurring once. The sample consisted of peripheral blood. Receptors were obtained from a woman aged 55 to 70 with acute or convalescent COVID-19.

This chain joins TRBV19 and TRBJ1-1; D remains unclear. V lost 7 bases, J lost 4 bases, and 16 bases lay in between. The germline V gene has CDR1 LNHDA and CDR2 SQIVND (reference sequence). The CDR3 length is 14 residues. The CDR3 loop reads CASKPNLGSTEAFF. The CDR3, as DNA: TGTGCCAGTAAGCCAAATCTGGGGAGCACTGAAGCTTTCTTT.

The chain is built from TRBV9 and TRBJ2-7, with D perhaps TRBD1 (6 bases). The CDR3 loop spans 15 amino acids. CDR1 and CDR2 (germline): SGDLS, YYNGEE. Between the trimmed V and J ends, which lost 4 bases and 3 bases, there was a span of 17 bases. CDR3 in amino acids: CASSPPEGGVYEQYV. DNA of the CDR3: TGTGCCAGCAGCCCTCCCGAAGGGGGAGTCTACGAGCAGTACGTC.

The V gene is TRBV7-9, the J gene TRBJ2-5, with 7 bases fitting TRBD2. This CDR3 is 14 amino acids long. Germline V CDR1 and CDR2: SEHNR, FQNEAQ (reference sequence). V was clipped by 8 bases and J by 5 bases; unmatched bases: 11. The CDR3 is CASLEGGSRETQYF. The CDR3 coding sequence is TGTGCCAGCTTGGAGGGAGGGTCCAGGGAGACCCAGTACTTC.

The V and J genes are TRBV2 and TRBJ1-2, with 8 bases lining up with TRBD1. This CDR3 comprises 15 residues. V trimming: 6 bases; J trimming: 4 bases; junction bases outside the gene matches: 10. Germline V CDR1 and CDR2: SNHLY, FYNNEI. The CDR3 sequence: CASRDRAKLGYGYTF. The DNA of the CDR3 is TGTGCCAGCAGGGACAGGGCAAAGTTGGGCTATGGCTACACCTTC. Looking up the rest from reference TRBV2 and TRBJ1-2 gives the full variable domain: EPEVTQTPSHQVTQMGQEVILRCVPISNHLYFYWYRQILGQKVEFLVSFYNNEISEKSEIFDDQFSVERPDGSNFTLKIRSTKLEDSAMYFCASRDRAKLGYGYTFGSGTRLTVV.

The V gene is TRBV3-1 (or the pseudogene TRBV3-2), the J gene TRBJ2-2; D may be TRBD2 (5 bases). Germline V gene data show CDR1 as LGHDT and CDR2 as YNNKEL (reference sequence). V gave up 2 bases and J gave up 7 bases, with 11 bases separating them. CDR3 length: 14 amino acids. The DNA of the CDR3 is TGTGCCAGCAGCCAACGTAGCGAAGTCGGGGAGCTGTTTTTT. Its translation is CASSQRSEVGELFF.

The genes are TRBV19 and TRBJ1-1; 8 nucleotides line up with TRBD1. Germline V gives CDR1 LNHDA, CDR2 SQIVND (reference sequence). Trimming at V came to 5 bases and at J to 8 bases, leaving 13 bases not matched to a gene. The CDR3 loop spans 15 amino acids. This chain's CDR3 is CASSGQGANEVEAFF. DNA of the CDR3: TGTGCCAGTAGTGGGCAGGGGGCGAACGAGGTGGAAGCTTTCTTT. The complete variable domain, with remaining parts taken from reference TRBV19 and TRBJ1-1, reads DGGITQSPKYLFRKEGQNVTLSCEQNLNHDAMYWYRQDPGQGLRLIYYSQIVNDFQKGDIAEGYSVSREKKESFPLTVTSAQKNPTAFYLCASSGQGANEVEAFFGQGTRLTVV.

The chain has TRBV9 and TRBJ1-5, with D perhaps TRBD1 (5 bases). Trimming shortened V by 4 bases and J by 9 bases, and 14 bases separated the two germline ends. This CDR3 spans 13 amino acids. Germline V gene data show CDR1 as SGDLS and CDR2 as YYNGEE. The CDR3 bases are TGTGCCAGCAGCACCGCAGGGCGGGGGCCCCAGCATTTT. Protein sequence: CASSTAGRGPQHF.

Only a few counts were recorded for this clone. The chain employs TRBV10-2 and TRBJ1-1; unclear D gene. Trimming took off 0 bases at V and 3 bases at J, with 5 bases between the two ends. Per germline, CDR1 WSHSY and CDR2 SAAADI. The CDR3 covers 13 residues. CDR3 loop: CASSESRDTEAFF. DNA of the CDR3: TGCGCCAGCAGTGAGTCGCGGGACACTGAAGCTTTCTTT.

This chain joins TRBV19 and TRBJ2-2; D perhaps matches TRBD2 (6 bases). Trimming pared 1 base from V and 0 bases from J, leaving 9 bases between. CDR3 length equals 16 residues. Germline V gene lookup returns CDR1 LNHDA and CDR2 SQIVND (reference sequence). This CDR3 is CASSIVPGANTGELFF. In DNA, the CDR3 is TGTGCCAGTAGTATAGTACCGGGGGCGAACACCGGGGAGCTGTTTTTT.

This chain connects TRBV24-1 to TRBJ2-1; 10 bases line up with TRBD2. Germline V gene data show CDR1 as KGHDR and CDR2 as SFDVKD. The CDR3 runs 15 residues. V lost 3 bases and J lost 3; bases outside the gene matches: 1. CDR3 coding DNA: TGTGCCACCAGTGATAGACTAGCGGGCTACAATGAGCAGTTCTTC. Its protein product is CATSDRLAGYNEQFF.

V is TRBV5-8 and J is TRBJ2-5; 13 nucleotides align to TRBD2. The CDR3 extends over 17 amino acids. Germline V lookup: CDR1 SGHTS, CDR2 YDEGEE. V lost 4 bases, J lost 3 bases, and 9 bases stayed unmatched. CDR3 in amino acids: CASSTGLAGAGKETQYF. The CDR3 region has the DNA TGTGCCAGCAGCACCGGACTAGCGGGAGCGGGAAAAGAGACCCAGTACTTC. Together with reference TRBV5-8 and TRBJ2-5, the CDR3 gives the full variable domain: EAGVTQSPTHLIKTRGQQATLRCSPISGHTSVYWYQQALGLGLQFLLWYDEGEERNRGNFPPRFSGRQFPNYSSELNVNALELEDSALYLCASSTGLAGAGKETQYFGPGTRLLVL.

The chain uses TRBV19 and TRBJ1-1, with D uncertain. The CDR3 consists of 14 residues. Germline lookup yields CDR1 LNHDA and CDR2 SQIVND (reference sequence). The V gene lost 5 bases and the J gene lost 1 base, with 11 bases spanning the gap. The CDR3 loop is CASSGRLENTEAFF. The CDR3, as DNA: TGTGCCAGTAGTGGGAGACTGGAGAACACTGAAGCTTTCTTT.

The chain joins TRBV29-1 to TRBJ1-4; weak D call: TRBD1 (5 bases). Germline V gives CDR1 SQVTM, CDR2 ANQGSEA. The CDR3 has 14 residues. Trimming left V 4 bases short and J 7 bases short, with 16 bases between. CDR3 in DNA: TGCAGCGTTGCGGTCACAGGCGTCGGTGAAAAACTGTTTTTT. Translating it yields CSVAVTGVGEKLFF.

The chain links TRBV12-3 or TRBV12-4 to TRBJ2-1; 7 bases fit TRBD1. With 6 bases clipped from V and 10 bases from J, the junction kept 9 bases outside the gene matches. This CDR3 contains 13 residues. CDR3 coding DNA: TGTGCCAGCAGAGGACAGGCCCTCACGGAGCAGTTCTTC. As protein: CASRGQALTEQFF.

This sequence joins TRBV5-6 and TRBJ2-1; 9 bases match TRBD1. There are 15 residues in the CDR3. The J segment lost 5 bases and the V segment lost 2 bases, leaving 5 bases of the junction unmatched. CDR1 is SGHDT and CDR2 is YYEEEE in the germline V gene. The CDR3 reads CASSFPGQGNNEQFF. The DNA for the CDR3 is TGTGCCAGCAGCTTTCCGGGACAGGGAAACAATGAGCAGTTCTTC.

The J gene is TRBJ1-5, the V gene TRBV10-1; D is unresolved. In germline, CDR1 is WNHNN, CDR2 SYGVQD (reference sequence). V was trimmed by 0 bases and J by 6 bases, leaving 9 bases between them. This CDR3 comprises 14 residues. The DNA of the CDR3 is TGCGCCAGCAGTGAGTCGTGGGCGAGTCAGCCCCAGCATTTT. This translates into CASSESWASQPQHF.

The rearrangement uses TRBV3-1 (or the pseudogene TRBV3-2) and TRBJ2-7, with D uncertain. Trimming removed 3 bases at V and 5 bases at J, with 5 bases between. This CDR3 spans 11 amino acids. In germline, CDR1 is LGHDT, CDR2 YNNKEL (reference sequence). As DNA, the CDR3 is TGTGCCAGCAGCCACGCGGACGAGCAGTACTTC. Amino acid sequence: CASSHADEQYF.

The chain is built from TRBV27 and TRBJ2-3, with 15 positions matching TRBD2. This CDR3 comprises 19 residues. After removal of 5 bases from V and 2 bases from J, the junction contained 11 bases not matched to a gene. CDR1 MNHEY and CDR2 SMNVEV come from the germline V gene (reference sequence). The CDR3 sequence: CASSPRTSGRVGPTDTQYF. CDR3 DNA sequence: TGTGCCAGCAGTCCGCGGACTAGCGGGAGGGTGGGTCCCACAGATACGCAGTATTTT.

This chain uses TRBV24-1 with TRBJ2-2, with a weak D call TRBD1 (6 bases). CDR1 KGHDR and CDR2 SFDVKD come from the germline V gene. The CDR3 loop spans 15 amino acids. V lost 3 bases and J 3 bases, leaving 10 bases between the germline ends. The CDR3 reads CATSDVTGYTGELFF. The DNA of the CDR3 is TGTGCCACCAGTGATGTGACAGGTTACACCGGGGAGCTGTTTTTT.

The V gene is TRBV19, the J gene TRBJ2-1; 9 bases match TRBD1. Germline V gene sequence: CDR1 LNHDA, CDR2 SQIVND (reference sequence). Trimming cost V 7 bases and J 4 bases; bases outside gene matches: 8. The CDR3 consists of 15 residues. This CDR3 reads CASNLGTGLYNEQFF. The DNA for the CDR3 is TGTGCCAGTAACTTGGGGACAGGGCTTTACAATGAGCAGTTCTTC. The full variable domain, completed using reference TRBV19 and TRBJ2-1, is DGGITQSPKYLFRKEGQNVTLSCEQNLNHDAMYWYRQDPGQGLRLIYYSQIVNDFQKGDIAEGYSVSREKKESFPLTVTSAQKNPTAFYLCASNLGTGLYNEQFFGPGTRLTVL.

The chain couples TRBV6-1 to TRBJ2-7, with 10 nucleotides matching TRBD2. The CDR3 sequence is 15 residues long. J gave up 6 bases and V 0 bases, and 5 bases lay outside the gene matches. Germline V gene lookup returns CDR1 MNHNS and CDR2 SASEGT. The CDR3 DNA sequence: TGTGCCAGCAGTGAAGCGGCTAGCGGGAGACTCGAGCAGTACGTC. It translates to CASSEAASGRLEQYV.